This T cell receptor (beta chain) was found in a study of cytomegalovirus exposure and HLA in healthy donors. The PCR employed 60 Vbeta primers together with 13 Jbeta primers. How the authors handled the data: In a later analysis, of 70 million to 85 million unique beta chains, approximately 10 million appeared in at least two donors. TCRdb keeps only in-frame clones here, not all; method: immunoSEQ multiplex PCR. V and J calls and clone size are those listed in that table; D and trimming were worked out from the DNA. Of roughly 180,000 clones in the sample, around 74% are singletons; the top ten hold 2% to 3%. The study's findings and limits: Reports indicated that the classifier achieved high specificity and sensitivity in diagnosing cytomegalovirus status. The authors confirmed in vitro that a few CMV-associated chains were specific for CMV antigens.

The sample holds a few counts of this clone. No antigen is known for it. From germline, CDR1 is MNHEY and CDR2 SMNVEV (reference sequence). This CDR3 is 14 amino acids long. V lost 3 bases, J lost 7 bases, and 13 bases lay in between. The sample was PBMCs. The chain couples TRBV27 to TRBJ1-5; possibly TRBD1 for D (5 bases). This receptor was taken from a female donor in good health and CMV-seronegative. CDR3 region: CASSFYGGGQPQHF. Written as DNA, the CDR3 is TGTGCCAGCAGTTTTTACGGGGGAGGACAGCCCCAGCATTTT.